Listed here is a single T cell receptor (beta chain). The antigen it binds to is not known. Base qualities were left out, and no much larger clone turns up one base away. Trimming at the junction amounts to 0 bases on V and 4 bases on J, and the germline ends lie 6 bases apart. The germline V gene gives CDR1 as MNHEY and CDR2 as SVGEGT. From the cysteine through the phenylalanine, the CDR3 covers 14 amino acids. The CDR3 DNA has 42 bases and is translated from base 1. This entry comes from a study of T cells after yellow fever vaccination (dated by TCRdb to 2018 to 2020). About the investigation overall: Libraries from fractions with low cell numbers were prepared with the SMART-Seq v4 Ultra Low Input RNA kit. Blood samples were taken at several timepoints before and after primary and secondary immunization, and bulk PBMC replicates and cell subsets were isolated. To follow T-cell clones before and after primary and booster YFV17D yellow fever vaccination, bulk TCR alpha and beta repertoires were sequenced over time. Two healthy male donors, one aged 18 to 30 and one aged 30 to 40 years, were included in the cohort.

This sample's treatment or condition label indicates: live attenuated yellow fever vaccine strain. At each blood-draw timepoint, two biological replicates of bulk PBMCs were obtained. PBMCs were isolated from peripheral blood using a standard Ficoll-Paque protocol. TriZol was used to extract RNA from bulk PBMCs, from CD4 and CD8 fractions, and from dextramer-positive and dextramer-negative fractions. Points the paper makes about the study in general: Because abundant contaminating clonotypes from the bulk population could be contained in FACS-sorted repertoires, computational filtering was required. The secondary T-cell response was weaker than the primary response but faster, peaking on day 5 instead of day 15. After the booster, most of the clones that had expanded following primary vaccination were detected again (roughly 97% of CD4 and around 88% of CD8), which suggests that memory was broadly maintained. Because only two donors were included in the study, the extent to which the findings can be generalized is limited. A small share of clonotypes occurred in both CD4 and CD8 compartments, likely arising from convergent recombination.

TCR cDNA was made using 5'RACE template switching, a step that added a universal primer site and unique molecular identifiers. cDNA synthesis was primed from both the TCR alpha and TCR beta constant segments. Library amplification used two PCR steps, and the second PCR step added sample barcodes and sequencing adapters. Libraries were sequenced on Illumina HiSeq 2500 (2x100 bp) or NovaSeq (2x150 bp). The authors' pipeline ran thus. Demultiplexing of reads and collapsing into UMI consensus sequences were performed with MIGEC, and V(D)J alignment was carried out with MiXCR. Vaccine-responding clonotypes were defined with edgeR using replicate PBMC samples, requiring FDR below 0.01 and a log2 fold change above 5 up to day 15. CD4 or CD8 identity was assigned to each bulk clonotype according to whether the clonotype was present at higher abundance in the sequenced CD4 repertoire or the sequenced CD8 repertoire. Clones were called with MiXCR by TCRdb after fastp trimmed the public reads at Q25, and only in-frame beta chains were retained. Identical CDR3 proteins give one entry, which carries the most common genes and DNA. It is TCRdb's table, rather than the study itself, that gives the V and J calls and clone size. This sample gives nearly 550,000 distinct CDR3 sequences in total; roughly 19% of them show up just once. Roughly an eighth of the sample belongs to the ten largest clones.

Sequenced here: PBMCs, sampled 15 days after the yellow fever booster vaccination. This chain joins TRBV6-2 or TRBV6-3 to TRBJ2-2, with no confident D gene call. This sequence originates from a man aged 25 to 40 who received the YFV17D yellow fever vaccine. CDR3 region: CASSYSVATGELFF. The sequenced DNA is TGTGCCAGCAGTTACTCCGTAGCCACCGGGGAGCTGTTTTTT.